This T cell receptor (beta chain) was identified in a study of cytomegalovirus exposure and HLA in healthy donors. For this clone: The antigen is undetermined.

The PCR ran on 60 Vbeta and 13 Jbeta primers. Using immunoSEQ multiplex PCR, the repertoire was profiled, and TCRdb retains in-frame clones only, with some absent. The data contain 99,000 or so clones, 60% to 85% of them singletons. V was shortened by 4 bases and J by 2 bases, with 9 bases between the two germline ends. The germline gives CDR1 MDHEN, CDR2 SYDVKM. The CDR3 is made up of 14 amino acids. Study-level findings and limits: What a later analysis reportedly showed was that an Asian-associated ancestry cluster had fewer N-insertions than the approximately 700-donor mean.

The rearrangement joins TRBV28 to TRBJ1-5, with D hard to call. The sample consisted of PBMCs. The sequence was collected from a man in his sixties in good health and CMV-seropositive. In DNA, the CDR3 is TGTGCCAGCAGTTACGTAGCCCGCAATCAGCCCCAGCATTTT. Its translation: CASSYVARNQPQHF.